Listed below are T cell receptor beta chains from one sample, sequenced in a study of T cells after posttransplantation cyclophosphamide. Profiling relied on immunoSEQ multiplex PCR, and the TCRdb table lists in-frame clones only, not all of them. Captured here are 1,500 to 2,000 clones, none seen once; the top ten comprise about 3.1%. The material sequenced was PBMCs, taken less than 400 days after allogeneic stem cell transplant with posttransplant cyclophosphamide. The receptors shown here come from a male patient in his sixties or seventies who received an allogeneic stem cell transplant from an unrelated donor, was CMV-positive, and had acute and chronic GVHD. These T cells may partly come from the graft donor. The CDR3 runs from the conserved cysteine through the conserved F or W. D genes are given only for firm matches. Not every row has a clone size; where given, it reads once, few, many or a size class.

V gene: TRBV11-2; D gene: .; clone size: .; J gene: TRBJ2-1; CDR3 DNA: TGTGCCAGCAGCTTCAGGGTCTACAATGAGCAGTTCTTC; CDR3 protein: CASSFRVYNEQFF
V gene: TRBV7-7; D gene: TRBD2; clone size: few; J gene: TRBJ2-2; CDR3 DNA: TGTGCTAGCAGCTTAGCGGGAAGAGGAGCGGGAGGGTCCGGGGAGCTGTTTTTT; CDR3 protein: CASSLAGRGAGGSGELFF
V gene: TRBV5-6; D gene: TRBD2; clone size: medium-sized; J gene: TRBJ2-1; CDR3 DNA: TGTGCCAGCAGCTTGGGGATAGCGGGACCCAATGAGCAGTTCTTC; CDR3 protein: CASSLGIAGPNEQFF
V gene: TRBV7-9; D gene: .; clone size: medium-sized; J gene: TRBJ2-1; CDR3 DNA: TGTGCCAGCAGCTTAGGAGCCTACAATGAGCAGTTCTTC; CDR3 protein: CASSLGAYNEQFF
V gene: TRBV2; D gene: TRBD1; clone size: medium-sized; J gene: TRBJ2-7; CDR3 DNA: TGTGCCAGCAGTAAGGACAGGGCCGGGTCCTACGAGCAGTACTTC; CDR3 protein: CASSKDRAGSYEQYF
V gene: TRBV11-1; D gene: .; clone size: .; J gene: TRBJ1-2; CDR3 DNA: TGTGCCAGCAGCCACTCTTCTTGGGCAACTAACTATGGCTACACCTTC; CDR3 protein: CASSHSSWATNYGYTF
V gene: TRBV28; D gene: TRBD1; clone size: many; J gene: TRBJ2-7; CDR3 DNA: TGTGCCAGCACCGAAAGACAGGGGCTGGACGAGCAGTACTTC; CDR3 protein: CASTERQGLDEQYF
V gene: TRBV11-3; D gene: .; clone size: medium-sized; J gene: TRBJ2-7; CDR3 DNA: TGTGCCAGCAGCTTAGCGGGGTCCTACGAGCAGTACTTC; CDR3 protein: CASSLAGSYEQYF
V gene: TRBV19; D gene: TRBD2; clone size: few; J gene: TRBJ2-1; CDR3 DNA: TGTGCCAGTAGTATCCGGGGTAGCGGGGACTCCTACAATGAGCAGTTCTTC; CDR3 protein: CASSIRGSGDSYNEQFF
V gene: TRBV5-1; D gene: TRBD2; clone size: .; J gene: TRBJ2-5; CDR3 DNA: TGCGCCAGCAGCTTGGCCCTAGCGGGTTCCCAAGAGACCCAGTACTTC; CDR3 protein: CASSLALAGSQETQYF
V gene: TRBV9; D gene: .; clone size: medium-sized; J gene: TRBJ2-3; CDR3 DNA: TGTGCCAGCAGCGTATTCGGGGGAATAGATACGCAGTATTTT; CDR3 protein: CASSVFGGIDTQYF
V gene: TRBV5-1; D gene: TRBD2; clone size: .; J gene: TRBJ2-5; CDR3 DNA: TGCGCCAGCAGCTTAGCCCTAGCGGGGCAAGAGACCCAGTACTTC; CDR3 protein: CASSLALAGQETQYF
V gene: TRBV11-3; D gene: .; clone size: medium-sized; J gene: TRBJ2-2; CDR3 DNA: TGTGCCAGCAGCGAGAACCGCACTCCACCGGGGAACACCGGGGAGCTGTTTTTT; CDR3 protein: CASSENRTPPGNTGELFF
V gene: TRBV13; D gene: TRBD1; clone size: few; J gene: TRBJ2-7; CDR3 DNA: TGTGCCAGCAGCTCCCCATCCGGACAGGGCCCCTTGGGGCAGTACTTC; CDR3 protein: CASSSPSGQGPLGQYF
V gene: TRBV7-6; D gene: TRBD2; clone size: .; J gene: TRBJ2-1; CDR3 DNA: TGTGCCAGCAGCTTAGCCGCCGGACTAGCGGGGACAAGCTCCTACAATGAGCAGTTCTTC; CDR3 protein: CASSLAAGLAGTSSYNEQFF
V gene: TRBV19; D gene: .; clone size: many; J gene: TRBJ1-4; CDR3 DNA: TGTGCCAGTAGTAATTTAAATAATGAAAAACTGTTTTTT; CDR3 protein: CASSNLNNEKLFF
V gene: TRBV21-1; D gene: .; clone size: many; J gene: TRBJ2-1; CDR3 DNA: TGTGCCAGCAGCAAATGGACGGAGCTAGGGAGCGCACCTTCAACCCTCAACAATGAGCAGTTCTTC; CDR3 protein: CASSKWTELGSAPSTLNNEQFF
V gene: TRBV30; D gene: TRBD2; clone size: medium-sized; J gene: TRBJ2-1; CDR3 DNA: TGTGCCTGGAGTGGAATACTAGCGTCCCTCGTCGCCTACAATGAGCAGTTCTTC; CDR3 protein: CAWSGILASLVAYNEQFF
V gene: TRBV14; D gene: .; clone size: .; J gene: TRBJ1-4; CDR3 DNA: TGTGCCAGCAGCCGGCAGGTGCTCCCTAATGAAAAACTGTTTTTT; CDR3 protein: CASSRQVLPNEKLFF
V gene: TRBV9; D gene: .; clone size: medium-sized; J gene: TRBJ2-2; CDR3 DNA: TGTGCCAGCAGCGTAGACGGCACCGGGGAGCTGTTTTTT; CDR3 protein: CASSVDGTGELFF
V gene: TRBV19; D gene: TRBD1; clone size: medium-sized; J gene: TRBJ1-1; CDR3 DNA: TGTGCCAGTAGGGACAGGGGGCTGGCTGAAGCTTTCTTT; CDR3 protein: CASRDRGLAEAFF
V gene: TRBV6-5; D gene: .; clone size: medium-sized; J gene: TRBJ1-1; CDR3 DNA: TGTGCCAGCAGTTACTCGCCGCGGGCGACTGAAGCTTTCTTT; CDR3 protein: CASSYSPRATEAFF
V gene: TRBV9; D gene: .; clone size: few; J gene: TRBJ2-2; CDR3 DNA: TGCGCCAGCAGCCTCCAAGGCGGAGGGACCGGGGAGCTGTTTTTT; CDR3 protein: CASSLQGGGTGELFF
V gene: TRBV2; D gene: TRBD2; clone size: medium-sized; J gene: TRBJ2-1; CDR3 DNA: TGTGCCAGCGTGGAGGACCTAGCGGCCCCTCGGCAGTTCTTC; CDR3 protein: CASVEDLAAPRQFF
V gene: TRBV7-9; D gene: TRBD1; clone size: few; J gene: TRBJ2-1; CDR3 DNA: TGTGCCAGCAGCCCCCAGGGCGGGACAGGGGGATATGAGCAGTTCTTC; CDR3 protein: CASSPQGGTGGYEQFF
V gene: TRBV19; D gene: TRBD1; clone size: medium-sized; J gene: TRBJ2-5; CDR3 DNA: TGTGCCAGTAGCGCCCGAGACAGGGTTCAAGAGACCCAGTACTTC; CDR3 protein: CASSARDRVQETQYF
V gene: TRBV21-1; D gene: .; clone size: medium-sized; J gene: TRBJ1-4; CDR3 DNA: TGTGCCAGCAGCCGGACAGGGCCTGCAACTAATGAAAAACTGTTTTTT; CDR3 protein: CASSRTGPATNEKLFF
V gene: TRBV4-2; D gene: .; clone size: medium-sized; J gene: TRBJ2-5; CDR3 DNA: TGTGCCAGCAGCCAAGATTGGCAGGGCAGGGAGACCCAGTACTTC; CDR3 protein: CASSQDWQGRETQYF
V gene: TRBV19; D gene: TRBD1; clone size: large; J gene: TRBJ2-1; CDR3 DNA: TGTGCCAGCAGCTTAGGACAGGGGCGAGGTGAGCAGTTCTTC; CDR3 protein: CASSLGQGRGEQFF
V gene: TRBV19; D gene: TRBD2; clone size: .; J gene: TRBJ2-6; CDR3 DNA: TGTGCCAGTATCCGGACTAGCGGGAATTCTGGGGCCAACGTCCTGACTTTC; CDR3 protein: CASIRTSGNSGANVLTF
V gene: TRBV11-1; D gene: .; clone size: large; J gene: TRBJ1-3; CDR3 DNA: TGTGCCAGCAGCTTAGACCGGGACACAGGAAACACCATATATTTT; CDR3 protein: CASSLDRDTGNTIYF
V gene: TRBV2; D gene: .; clone size: large; J gene: TRBJ1-2; CDR3 DNA: TGTGCCAGCAGGGAACAGGGTCAGGCTGGCTACACCTTC; CDR3 protein: CASREQGQAGYTF
V gene: TRBV5-1; D gene: .; clone size: .; J gene: TRBJ2-3; CDR3 DNA: TGCGCCAGCAGCCCAACGGGAACCCTCACAGATACGCAGTATTTT; CDR3 protein: CASSPTGTLTDTQYF
V gene: TRBV11-3; D gene: TRBD2; clone size: medium-sized; J gene: TRBJ2-5; CDR3 DNA: TGTGCCAGCAGCTCGGGGGGAGGGTGGCAGACCCAGTACTTC; CDR3 protein: CASSSGGGWQTQYF
V gene: TRBV15; D gene: TRBD2; clone size: medium-sized; J gene: TRBJ2-5; CDR3 DNA: TGTGCCACCAGCAGAGGCGGGAGGGCCGTGGAGACCCAGTACTTC; CDR3 protein: CATSRGGRAVETQYF
V gene: TRBV19; D gene: .; clone size: medium-sized; J gene: TRBJ1-6; CDR3 DNA: TGTGCCAGTAGTATGGGCAGTAATTCACCCCTCCACTTT; CDR3 protein: CASSMGSNSPLHF
V gene: TRBV6-1; D gene: .; clone size: medium-sized; J gene: TRBJ1-2; CDR3 DNA: TGTGCCAGCAGTAACTGGCAGGGGAAGGGCTATGGCTACACCTTC; CDR3 protein: CASSNWQGKGYGYTF
V gene: TRBV11-3; D gene: TRBD2; clone size: medium-sized; J gene: TRBJ2-1; CDR3 DNA: TGTGCCAGCAGCTTAGCGCCTAGCGGGAGCTACACTGAGCAGTTCTTC; CDR3 protein: CASSLAPSGSYTEQFF
V gene: TRBV5-4; D gene: TRBD2; clone size: many; J gene: TRBJ2-2; CDR3 DNA: TGTGCCAGCAGCTCTCAGACTAGCGGGATCACCGGGGAGCTGTTTTTT; CDR3 protein: CASSSQTSGITGELFF
V gene: TRBV5-4; D gene: TRBD2; clone size: medium-sized; J gene: TRBJ2-3; CDR3 DNA: TGTGCCAGCAGCCCCAAGACTAGCCGCACAGATACGCAGTATTTT; CDR3 protein: CASSPKTSRTDTQYF
V gene: TRBV10-1; D gene: TRBD2; clone size: .; J gene: TRBJ2-7; CDR3 DNA: TGCGCCAGCAGCTTCAGGAGAGGGGAGGGAGAGCAGTACTTC; CDR3 protein: CASSFRRGEGEQYF
V gene: TRBV27; D gene: .; clone size: .; J gene: TRBJ2-1; CDR3 DNA: TGTGCCAGCAGTTCGCCAATCGGGAGCTCTAACAATGAGCAGTTCTTC; CDR3 protein: CASSSPIGSSNNEQFF
V gene: TRBV6-5; D gene: TRBD2; clone size: .; J gene: TRBJ2-7; CDR3 DNA: TGTGCCAGCAGTTTAGGACAAGGCGGGAGATACGAGCAGTACTTC; CDR3 protein: CASSLGQGGRYEQYF
V gene: TRBV10-3; D gene: .; clone size: medium-sized; J gene: TRBJ1-1; CDR3 DNA: TGTGCCATCACCCAAACTAGGGAGAACACTGAAGCTTTCTTT; CDR3 protein: CAITQTRENTEAFF
V gene: TRBV7-8; D gene: TRBD1; clone size: .; J gene: TRBJ2-5; CDR3 DNA: TGTGCCAGCAGCTCGACAGGGGGCCGGGAGACCCAGTACTTC; CDR3 protein: CASSSTGGRETQYF
V gene: TRBV19; D gene: TRBD1; clone size: medium-sized; J gene: TRBJ1-1; CDR3 DNA: TGTGCCAGTAGTATAGATCTGACAGGGGGCTCGGTGAACACTGAAGCTTTCTTT; CDR3 protein: CASSIDLTGGSVNTEAFF
V gene: TRBV11-3; D gene: TRBD2; clone size: few; J gene: TRBJ2-1; CDR3 DNA: TGTGCCAGCAGCTTAGATTCCCCAGCGGGAGGGTATGAGCAGTTCTTC; CDR3 protein: CASSLDSPAGGYEQFF
V gene: TRBV15; D gene: .; clone size: medium-sized; J gene: TRBJ1-1; CDR3 DNA: TGTGCCACCAGCAGAGCCCAGGGAATGAACACTGAAGCTTTCTTT; CDR3 protein: CATSRAQGMNTEAFF
V gene: TRBV6-6; D gene: TRBD2; clone size: few; J gene: TRBJ2-3; CDR3 DNA: TGTGCCAGCAGTGGGACTAGCGGTAGGACAGATACGCAGTATTTT; CDR3 protein: CASSGTSGRTDTQYF
V gene: TRBV10-1; D gene: .; clone size: large; J gene: TRBJ2-2; CDR3 DNA: TGCGCCAGCAGTGAGGGGCAGGAGGGCACCGGGGAGCTGTTTTTT; CDR3 protein: CASSEGQEGTGELFF
V gene: TRBV4-3; D gene: TRBD2; clone size: few; J gene: TRBJ2-3; CDR3 DNA: TGCGCCAGCAGCAATTCCGGACTAGTTACAGATACGCAGTATTTT; CDR3 protein: CASSNSGLVTDTQYF
V gene: TRBV10-1; D gene: .; clone size: medium-sized; J gene: TRBJ1-2; CDR3 DNA: TGCGCCAGCACCCTGACCCTGGGGGGTGCTAACTATGGCTACACCTTC; CDR3 protein: CASTLTLGGANYGYTF